This T cell receptor (beta chain) was retrieved from a study of human T cells and chemical hapten exposure. V was clipped by 7 bases and J by 4 bases, with 14 bases between them. This CDR3 is 14 amino acids long. Germline V gene sequence: CDR1 SGHTA, CDR2 FQGNSA. Time point defined: pre-sensitization, week 0. As to treatment: therapeutic diphenylcyclopropenone sensitization with weekly scalp DPC. Someone pulled total RNA out of unfractionated whole blood. Each CDR3 protein is one row after TCRdb ran MiXCR on the RACE reads. This repertoire shows roughly 56,000 distinct CDR3 sequences, 9.5% to 10% found once; its top ten account for 9.6%. This clonotype was seen more than once but under ten times. The antigen remains undetermined. Study-level findings and limits: The study found that DPC sensitization did not change TCRs above 1 in 1000 frequency.

This TCR came from a woman in her thirties with alopecia areata. Some clones in this sample may be carry-over from other donors' samples. This specimen consisted of whole blood, obtained in connection with sensitization to the hapten diphenylcyclopropenone (DPC). This chain joins TRBV7-2 and TRBJ1-5; tentatively, D is TRBD1 (5 bases). CDR3 coding DNA: TGTGCCAGCAACCCCGGTGGGGGGAATCAGCCCCAGCATTTT. Protein: CASNPGGGNQPQHF.